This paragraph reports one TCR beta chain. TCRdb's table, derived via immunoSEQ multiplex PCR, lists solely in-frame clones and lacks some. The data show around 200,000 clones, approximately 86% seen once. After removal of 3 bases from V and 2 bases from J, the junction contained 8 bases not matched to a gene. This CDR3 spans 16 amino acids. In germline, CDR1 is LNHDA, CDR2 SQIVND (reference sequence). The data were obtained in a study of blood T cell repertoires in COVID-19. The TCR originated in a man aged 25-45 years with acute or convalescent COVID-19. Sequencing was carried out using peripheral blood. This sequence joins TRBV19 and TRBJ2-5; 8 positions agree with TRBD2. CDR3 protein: CASSMGPSGGQETQYF. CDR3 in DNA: TGTGCCAGTAGTATGGGGCCCAGCGGGGGACAAGAGACCCAGTACTTC.